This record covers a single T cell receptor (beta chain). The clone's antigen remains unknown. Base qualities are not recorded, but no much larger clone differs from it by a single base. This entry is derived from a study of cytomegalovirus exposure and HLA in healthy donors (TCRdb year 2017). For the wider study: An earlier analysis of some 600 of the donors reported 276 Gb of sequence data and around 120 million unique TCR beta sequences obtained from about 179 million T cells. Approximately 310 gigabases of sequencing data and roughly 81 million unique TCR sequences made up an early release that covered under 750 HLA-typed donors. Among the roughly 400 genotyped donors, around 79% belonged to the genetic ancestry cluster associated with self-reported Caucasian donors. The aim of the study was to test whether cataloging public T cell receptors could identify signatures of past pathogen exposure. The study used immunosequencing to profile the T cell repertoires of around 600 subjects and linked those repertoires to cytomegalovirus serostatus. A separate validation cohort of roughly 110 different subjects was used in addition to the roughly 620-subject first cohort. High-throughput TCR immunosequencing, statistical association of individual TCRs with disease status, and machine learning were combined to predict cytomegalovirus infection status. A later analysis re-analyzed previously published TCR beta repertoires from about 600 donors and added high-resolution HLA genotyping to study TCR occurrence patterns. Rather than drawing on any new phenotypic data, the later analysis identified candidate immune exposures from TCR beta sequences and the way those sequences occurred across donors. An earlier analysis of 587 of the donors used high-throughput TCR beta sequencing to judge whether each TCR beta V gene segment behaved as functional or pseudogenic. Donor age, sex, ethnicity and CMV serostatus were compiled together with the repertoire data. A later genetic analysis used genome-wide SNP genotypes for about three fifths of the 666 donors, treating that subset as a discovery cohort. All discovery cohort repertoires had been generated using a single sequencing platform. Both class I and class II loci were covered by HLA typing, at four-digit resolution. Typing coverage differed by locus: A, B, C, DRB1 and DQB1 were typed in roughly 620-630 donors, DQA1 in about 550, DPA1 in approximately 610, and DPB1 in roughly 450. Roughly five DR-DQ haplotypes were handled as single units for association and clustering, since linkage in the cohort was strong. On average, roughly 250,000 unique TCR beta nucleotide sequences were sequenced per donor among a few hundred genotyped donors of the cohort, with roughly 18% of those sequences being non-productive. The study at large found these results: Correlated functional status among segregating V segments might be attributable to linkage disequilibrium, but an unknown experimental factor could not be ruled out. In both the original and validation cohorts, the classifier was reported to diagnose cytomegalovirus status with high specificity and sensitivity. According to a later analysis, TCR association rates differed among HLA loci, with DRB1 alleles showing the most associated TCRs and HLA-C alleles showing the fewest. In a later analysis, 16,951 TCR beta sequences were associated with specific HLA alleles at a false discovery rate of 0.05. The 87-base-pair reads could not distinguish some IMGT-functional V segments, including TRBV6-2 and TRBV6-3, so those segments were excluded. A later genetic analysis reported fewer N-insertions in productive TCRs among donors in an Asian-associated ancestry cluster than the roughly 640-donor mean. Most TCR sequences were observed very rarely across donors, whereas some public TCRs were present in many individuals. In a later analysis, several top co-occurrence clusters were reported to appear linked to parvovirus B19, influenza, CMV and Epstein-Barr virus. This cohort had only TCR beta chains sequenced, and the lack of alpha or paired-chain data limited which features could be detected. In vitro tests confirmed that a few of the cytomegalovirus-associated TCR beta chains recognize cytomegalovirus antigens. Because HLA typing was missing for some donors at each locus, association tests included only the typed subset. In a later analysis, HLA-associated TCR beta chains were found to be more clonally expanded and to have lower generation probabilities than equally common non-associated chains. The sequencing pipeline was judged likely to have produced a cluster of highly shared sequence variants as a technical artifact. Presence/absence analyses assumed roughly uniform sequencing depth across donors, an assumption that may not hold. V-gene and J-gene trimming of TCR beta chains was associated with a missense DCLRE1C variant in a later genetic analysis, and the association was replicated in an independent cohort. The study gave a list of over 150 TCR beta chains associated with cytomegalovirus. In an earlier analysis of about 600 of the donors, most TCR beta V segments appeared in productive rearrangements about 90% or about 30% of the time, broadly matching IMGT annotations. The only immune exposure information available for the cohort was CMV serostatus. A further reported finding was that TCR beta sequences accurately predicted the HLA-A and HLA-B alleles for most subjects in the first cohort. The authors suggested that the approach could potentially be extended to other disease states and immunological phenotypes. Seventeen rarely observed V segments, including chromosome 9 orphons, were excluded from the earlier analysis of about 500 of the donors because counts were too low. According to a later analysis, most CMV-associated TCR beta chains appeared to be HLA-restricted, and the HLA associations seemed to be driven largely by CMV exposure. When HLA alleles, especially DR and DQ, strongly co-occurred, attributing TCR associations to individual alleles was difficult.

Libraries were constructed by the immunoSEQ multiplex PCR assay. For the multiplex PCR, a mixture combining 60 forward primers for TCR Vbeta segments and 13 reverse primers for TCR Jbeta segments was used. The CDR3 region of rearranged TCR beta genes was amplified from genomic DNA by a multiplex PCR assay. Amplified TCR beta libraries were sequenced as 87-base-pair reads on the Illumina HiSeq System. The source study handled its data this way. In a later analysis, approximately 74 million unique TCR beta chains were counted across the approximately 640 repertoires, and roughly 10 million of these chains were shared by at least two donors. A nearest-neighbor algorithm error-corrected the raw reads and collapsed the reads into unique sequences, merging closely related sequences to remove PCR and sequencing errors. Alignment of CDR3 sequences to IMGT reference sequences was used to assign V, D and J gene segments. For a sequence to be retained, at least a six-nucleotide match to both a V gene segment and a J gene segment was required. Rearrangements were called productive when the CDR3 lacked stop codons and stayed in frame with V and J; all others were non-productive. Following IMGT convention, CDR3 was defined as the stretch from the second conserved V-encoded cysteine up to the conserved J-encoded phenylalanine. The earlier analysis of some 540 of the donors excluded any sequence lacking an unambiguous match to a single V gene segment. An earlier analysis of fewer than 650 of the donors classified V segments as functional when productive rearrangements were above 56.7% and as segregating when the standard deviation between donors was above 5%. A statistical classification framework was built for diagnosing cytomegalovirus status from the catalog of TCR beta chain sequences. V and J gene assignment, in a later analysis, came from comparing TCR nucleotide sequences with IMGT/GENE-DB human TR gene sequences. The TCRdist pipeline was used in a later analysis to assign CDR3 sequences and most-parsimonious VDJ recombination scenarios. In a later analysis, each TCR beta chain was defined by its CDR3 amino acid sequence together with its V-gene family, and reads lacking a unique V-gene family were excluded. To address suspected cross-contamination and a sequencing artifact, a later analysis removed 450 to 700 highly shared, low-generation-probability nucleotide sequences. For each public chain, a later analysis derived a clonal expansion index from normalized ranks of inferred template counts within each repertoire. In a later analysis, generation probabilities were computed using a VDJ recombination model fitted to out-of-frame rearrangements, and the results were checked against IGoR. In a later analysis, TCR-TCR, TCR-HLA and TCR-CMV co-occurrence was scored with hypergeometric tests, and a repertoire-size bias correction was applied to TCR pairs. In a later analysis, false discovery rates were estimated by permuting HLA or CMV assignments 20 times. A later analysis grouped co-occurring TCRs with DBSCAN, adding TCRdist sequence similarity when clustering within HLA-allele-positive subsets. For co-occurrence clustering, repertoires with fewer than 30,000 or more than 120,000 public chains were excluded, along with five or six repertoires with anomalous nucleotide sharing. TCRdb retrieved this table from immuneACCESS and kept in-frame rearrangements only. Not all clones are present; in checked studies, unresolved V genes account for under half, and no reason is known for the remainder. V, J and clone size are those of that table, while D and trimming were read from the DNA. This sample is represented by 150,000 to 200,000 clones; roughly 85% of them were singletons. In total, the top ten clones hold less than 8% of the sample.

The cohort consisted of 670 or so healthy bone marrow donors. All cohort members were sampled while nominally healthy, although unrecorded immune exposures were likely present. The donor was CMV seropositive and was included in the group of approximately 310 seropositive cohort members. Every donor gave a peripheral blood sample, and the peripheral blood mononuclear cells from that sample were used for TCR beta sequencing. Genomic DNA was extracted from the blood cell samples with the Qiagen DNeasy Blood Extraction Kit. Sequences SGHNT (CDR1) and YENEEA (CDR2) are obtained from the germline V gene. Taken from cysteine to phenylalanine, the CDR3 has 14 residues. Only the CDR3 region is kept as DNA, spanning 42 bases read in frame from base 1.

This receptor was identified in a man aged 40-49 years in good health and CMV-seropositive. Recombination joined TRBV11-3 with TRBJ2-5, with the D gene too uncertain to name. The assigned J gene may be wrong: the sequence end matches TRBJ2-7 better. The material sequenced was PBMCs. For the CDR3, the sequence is CASSLTPEPYEQYF. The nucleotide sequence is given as TGTGCCAGCAGCCTGACTCCTGAGCCTTACGAGCAGTACTTC.